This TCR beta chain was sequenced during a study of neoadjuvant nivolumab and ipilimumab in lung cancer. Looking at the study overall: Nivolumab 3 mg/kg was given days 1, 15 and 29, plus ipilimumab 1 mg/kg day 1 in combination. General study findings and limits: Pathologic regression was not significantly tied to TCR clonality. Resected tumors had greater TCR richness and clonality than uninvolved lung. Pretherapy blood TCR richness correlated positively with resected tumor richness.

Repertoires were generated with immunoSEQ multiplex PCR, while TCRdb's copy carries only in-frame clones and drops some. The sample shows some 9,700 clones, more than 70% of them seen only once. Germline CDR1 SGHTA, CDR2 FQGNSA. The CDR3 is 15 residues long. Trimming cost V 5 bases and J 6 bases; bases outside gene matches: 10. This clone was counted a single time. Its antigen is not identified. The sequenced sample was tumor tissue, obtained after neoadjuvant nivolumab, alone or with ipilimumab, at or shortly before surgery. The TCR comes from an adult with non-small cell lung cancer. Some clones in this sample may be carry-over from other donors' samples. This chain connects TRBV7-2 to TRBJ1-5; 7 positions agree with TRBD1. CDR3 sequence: CASSLRGQPGQPQHF. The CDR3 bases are TGTGCCAGCAGCCTCCGGGGACAGCCGGGTCAGCCCCAGCATTTT.